The 8 T cell receptor beta chains below come from one sample, sequenced in a study of control samples from healthy donors and cancer patients. Using immunoSEQ multiplex PCR, the repertoire was profiled, and TCRdb retains in-frame clones only, with some absent. The repertoire holds about 69,000 clones, with over 65% as singletons. The source material was PBMCs. These receptors were taken from a woman aged 45 to 65 with lung cancer.

This clone has just one count. This rearrangement joins TRBV6-5 to TRBJ1-1, with a weak D call TRBD1 (6 bases). CDR1 is MNHEY, CDR2 SVGAGI, per germline. V was cut by 6 bases and J by 1 base, with 12 bases left in between. CDR3 size: 14 residues. The CDR3 is CASRIGQSNTEAFF. The CDR3 DNA is TGTGCCAGCAGAATTGGACAGTCGAACACTGAAGCTTTCTTT.

The V call is TRBV4-1, the J call TRBJ1-2; the match to TRBD1 covers 8 bases. The CDR3 is made up of 13 amino acids. CDR1 and CDR2 (germline): MGHRA, YSYEKL. J lost 3 bases, V lost 3 bases, and 0 bases had no gene match. This CDR3 is CASSQGQDYGYTF. Here the CDR3 DNA reads TGCGCCAGCAGCCAGGGACAGGACTATGGCTACACCTTC.

The chain employs TRBV5-6 and TRBJ1-1; possibly TRBD1 for D (5 bases). The CDR3 contains 16 residues. Between the trimmed V and J ends, which lost 3 bases and 5 bases, there was a span of 20 bases. Germline-derived CDR1 and CDR2 are SGHDT and YYEEEE. CDR3 protein: CASSYISGPGATEAFF. CDR3 bases: TGTGCCAGCAGCTACATCTCGGGACCTGGGGCGACTGAAGCTTTCTTT.

As concerns this clone: The sample has other DNA sequences that encode this CDR3 too. For the CDR3, the DNA is TGTGCCAGCAGTCCGGGACAAGCTAACTATGGCTACACCTTC. Residues: CASSPGQANYGYTF. The rearrangement uses TRBV7-9 and TRBJ1-2, with TRBD1 as a possible D gene (6 bases). In germline, CDR1 is SEHNR, CDR2 FQNEAQ (reference sequence). The CDR3 contains 14 residues. V gave up 6 bases and J gave up 0 bases, with 11 bases separating them.

V gene TRBV5-1 combines with J gene TRBJ1-1; D gene unclear. V lost 1 base and J lost 1, with 8 bases in between. Germline V lookup: CDR1 SGHRS, CDR2 YFSETQ. The CDR3 spans 14 residues. The CDR3 sequence: CASSLPLTNTEAFF. The CDR3 DNA follows: TGCGCCAGCAGCTTGCCTCTGACGAACACTGAAGCTTTCTTT.

This chain uses TRBV5-1 with TRBJ1-5, with 7 positions matching TRBD1. CDR1 is SGHRS, CDR2 YFSETQ, per germline. The CDR3 is 16 residues long. J was trimmed by 1 base and V by 4 bases; bases with no gene match: 8. Written as DNA, the CDR3 is TGCGCCAGCAGCGCGGGAACAGGGGTCAGCAATCAGCCCCAGCATTTT. Its protein product is CASSAGTGVSNQPQHF.

CDR3 in amino acids: CASSLIRDRIINYGYTF. CDR3 bases: TGTGCCAGCAGCTTGATTAGGGACAGAATCATAAACTATGGCTACACCTTC. The chain couples TRBV5-6 to TRBJ1-2; 7 bases line up with TRBD1. CDR3 length: 17 amino acids. Germline loops: CDR1 SGHDT, CDR2 YYEEEE. The V gene end was trimmed by 1 base and the J gene end by 2 bases; junction bases not matched to a gene: 11.

The CDR3 region is CASSQDTVSGLTEAFF. The CDR3 coding sequence is TGTGCCAGCAGCCAAGATACGGTCAGTGGGCTCACTGAAGCTTTCTTT. V gene TRBV3-1 (or the pseudogene TRBV3-2) combines with J gene TRBJ1-1; D is unresolved. V shed 0 bases and J shed 4 bases, with 15 bases lying between them. The CDR3 length is 16 residues. Germline CDR1 LGHDT, CDR2 YNNKEL (reference sequence).